This is a list of T cell receptor beta chains from one sample in a study of metastatic and nonmetastatic thyroid tumors. TCRdb re-called clones via MiXCR from the PCR reads. The table lists tens of thousands of clones, around 32% of them singletons. The sequencing sample was made of blood. These receptors all stem from a female donor with papillary thyroid cancer or a benign thyroid nodule (not recorded which). Some clones in this sample may be carry-over from other donors' samples. The CDR3 runs from the conserved cysteine through the conserved F or W. The order of the fields is J gene, V gene, clone size, D gene, CDR3 DNA, CDR3 protein. A D gene is named only where the DNA matches it firmly. Expanded clones are given a class, and other clones once, few, many or no size at all.

TRBJ2-7 | TRBV5-1 | . | TRBD1 | TGCGCCAGCATGTATTTTGGACAGGGGGACGAGCAGTACTTC | CASMYFGQGDEQYF
TRBJ2-7 | TRBV3-1 | many | . | TGTGCCAGCAGCCTTCGAGAGCGCGAGCAGTACTTC | CASSLREREQYF
TRBJ2-7 | TRBV27 | medium-sized | . | TGTGCCAGCAGTTTAGGGGTATCGGCAGCAAAGTCCTACGAGCAGTACTTC | CASSLGVSAAKSYEQYF
TRBJ1-5 | TRBV5-1 | once | . | TGCGCCAGCTCCATCACTCCTGATCAGCCCCAGCATTTT | CASSITPDQPQHF
TRBJ2-2 | TRBV10-3 | . | . | TGTGCCATCATTGAGTTACAACGCGGCGGCGGTGTTGGCATTAAGATTAGGGAGCTGTTTTTT | CAIIELQRGGGVGIKIRELFF
TRBJ1-3 | TRBV20-1 | many | . | TGCAGTTCCGGGACATCACTTTTCTCTGGAAACACCATATATTTT | CSSGTSLFSGNTIYF
TRBJ1-4 | TRBV28 | . | TRBD1 | TGTGCCATCAGGACGGGACAGGGTAATGAAAAACTGTTTTTT | CAIRTGQGNEKLFF
TRBJ1-6 | TRBV28 | few | . | TGTGCCAGCAGTTTAGGGTCTCACACTTATCCCCTCCACTTT | CASSLGSHTYPLHF
TRBJ2-7 | TRBV9 | few | . | TGTGCCAGCAGCGTGAGCCCGTCGGTCATGGACGAGCAGTACTTC | CASSVSPSVMDEQYF
TRBJ2-1 | TRBV4-1 | . | TRBD1 | TGCGCTAGCAGCCAGGCGGACAGGCTTCTGGATGAGCAGTTCTTC | CASSQADRLLDEQFF
TRBJ1-2 | TRBV6-2/TRBV6-3 | few | TRBD1 | TGTGCCAGCAGGTGGGACAGTTACTATGGCTACACCTTC | CASRWDSYYGYTF
TRBJ1-1 | TRBV20-1 | . | . | TGCAGTGCCCCAGTCCACCCGTACACTGAAGCTTTCTTT | CSAPVHPYTEAFF
TRBJ2-1 | TRBV14 | many | . | TGTGCCAGCAGCCAAGAGTACCAGAATGAGCAGTTCTTC | CASSQEYQNEQFF
TRBJ2-7 | TRBV7-9 | many | . | TGTGCCAGCAGCTTAGAGCGGGCCTACGAGCAGTACTTC | CASSLERAYEQYF
TRBJ1-6 | TRBV6-1 | . | TRBD1 | TGTGCCAGCAGTGTTTCGTCAGGGGGAAATTCACCCCTCCACTTT | CASSVSSGGNSPLHF
TRBJ1-2 | TRBV6-1 | . | . | TGTGCCAGCAGTGTCAGGCCCATTAACTATGGCTACACCTTC | CASSVRPINYGYTF
TRBJ1-4 | TRBV6-4 | . | TRBD1 | TGTGCCAGCAGCCCCGGGACAGGGGATGAAAAACTGTTTTTT | CASSPGTGDEKLFF
TRBJ2-5 | TRBV6-5 | many | . | TGTGCCAGCAGTTACTCGCACTTAAGGGAGACCCAGTACTTC | CASSYSHLRETQYF
TRBJ2-2 | TRBV6-2/TRBV6-3 | . | . | TGTGCCAGCAGATACTACGATATCAACACCGGGGAGCTGTTTTTT | CASRYYDINTGELFF
TRBJ1-5 | TRBV28 | . | . | TGTGCCACCTCGTCAAGTAATCAGCCCCAGCATTTT | CATSSSNQPQHF
TRBJ2-5 | TRBV11-2 | . | . | TGTGCCAGCAGCCCTCGGGTAAGCCGGGAGGAGACCCAGTACTTC | CASSPRVSREETQYF
TRBJ2-5 | TRBV30 | many | . | TGTGCCTGGAGTGTGGGGGAGGAAGAGCAAGAGACCCAGTACTTC | CAWSVGEEEQETQYF
TRBJ2-6 | TRBV6-4 | many | . | TGTGCCAGCAGTGACTCAGGGGCTGGGGCCAACGTCCTGACTTTC | CASSDSGAGANVLTF
TRBJ1-2 | TRBV19 | few | . | TGTGCCAGTAGTATAGAACCTCCTACTTATGGCTACACCTTC | CASSIEPPTYGYTF
TRBJ2-7 | TRBV6-9 | . | . | TGTGCCAGCTGTTTCGCCAGGTCCTTCGAGCAGTACTTC | CASCFARSFEQYF
TRBJ2-3 | TRBV6-2/TRBV6-3 | many | TRBD2 | TGTGCCAGCAGCCACCCGGGGGGGGGCCGAGATACGCAGTATTTT | CASSHPGGGRDTQYF
TRBJ1-1 | TRBV28 | . | . | . | CASNWVGEGSESFF
TRBJ2-6 | TRBV25-1 | many | . | TGTGCCAGCAGTGACCCCTCTGGGGCCAACGTCCTGACTTTC | CASSDPSGANVLTF
TRBJ2-2 | TRBV12-5 | many | . | TGTGCTAGTGGTTTGGGCACCGGGGAGCTGTTTTTT | CASGLGTGELFF
TRBJ2-3 | TRBV6-4 | many | TRBD2 | TGTGCCAGCAGTGACAGAGCGGGGGGGCCCACAGATACGCAGTATTTT | CASSDRAGGPTDTQYF
TRBJ1-5 | TRBV24-1 | many | TRBD1 | TGTGCCACCAGTGCAGGGGGTCAGCCCCAGCATTTT | CATSAGGQPQHF
TRBJ1-2 | TRBV11-2 | medium-sized | . | TGTGCCAGCAGCTTAGAAGGGGATGGCTACACCTTC | CASSLEGDGYTF
TRBJ1-1 | TRBV11-2 | . | TRBD1 | TGTGCCAGCAGTCGACAGGGCTTGAACACTGAAGCTTTCTTT | CASSRQGLNTEAFF
TRBJ1-2 | TRBV24-1 | few | . | TGTGCCACCAGTGACCCGGTTGATAACTATGGCTACACATTC | CATSDPVDNYGYTF
TRBJ2-2 | TRBV30 | . | TRBD2 | TGTGCCTGGGTAGCGGGGGCGGGCACCGGGGAGCTGTTTTTT | CAWVAGAGTGELFF
TRBJ1-6 | TRBV4-1 | many | . | TGCGCCAGCAGCCAAGACAACAGAGAACGTAATTCACCCCTCCACTTT | CASSQDNRERNSPLHF
TRBJ1-1 | TRBV20-1 | . | . | TGCTGTTCCCTCCCCCCTGAAGCTGTCTTT | CCSLPPEAVF
TRBJ2-5 | TRBV20-1 | . | . | TGCAGTGCTAGAGATCCCGGCAGGGAGGAAGGTCCCCAGTACTTC | CSARDPGREEGPQYF
TRBJ2-5 | TRBV6-1 | few | . | TGTGCCAGCAGTGAAGAGCTCGGAAACCAAGAGACCAAGTACTTC | CASSEELGNQETKYF
TRBJ1-2 | TRBV20-1 | many | TRBD1 | TGCAGTGCCCGGACAGGTGACAGCTATGGCTACACCTTC | CSARTGDSYGYTF
TRBJ2-2 | TRBV24-1 | few | TRBD2 | TGTGCCAGCAGCGGGAGTTTGGCCAGGGAGCTGTTTTTT | CASSGSLARELFF
TRBJ1-1 | TRBV12-5 | . | . | TGTGCTATTGGAGTGGACAGTGAAGCTTTCTTT | CAIGVDSEAFF
TRBJ2-1 | TRBV18 | many | . | TGTGCCAGCTCACCACCGCGAAAGGGCAAGGGAGCTACCTACAATGAGCAGTTCTTC | CASSPPRKGKGATYNEQFF
TRBJ2-7 | TRBV27 | few | . | TGTGCCAGCAGTTTTGGGCAGGGAGGCTACGAGAGGTACTTC | CASSFGQGGYERYF
TRBJ2-3 | TRBV7-9 | many | . | TGTGCCAGCAGCTTAGGGTTTTTGGCCAGGTCTAGCACAGATACGCAGTATTTT | CASSLGFLARSSTDTQYF
TRBJ1-1 | TRBV28 | . | . | TGTGCCAGCACTGAAAGAGGGAGTGAAGCTTTCTTT | CASTERGSEAFF
TRBJ2-7 | TRBV11-3 | . | TRBD2 | TGTGCCAGCAGCTCCCGACTAGCGGGAGGCGGTGAGCAGTACTTC | CASSSRLAGGGEQYF
TRBJ2-7 | TRBV19 | many | . | TGTGCCAGTAGTATCCTCGGCCAAAACTACGAGCAGTACTTC | CASSILGQNYEQYF
TRBJ2-7 | TRBV5-1 | . | . | TGCGCCAGCAGCAGAGGGGCCCAAACTCCCTACGAGCAGTACTTC | CASSRGAQTPYEQYF
TRBJ1-3 | TRBV7-8 | . | . | TGTGCCAGCAGCTTAGACAGCTCTGGAAACACCATATATTTT | CASSLDSSGNTIYF
TRBJ1-6 | TRBV28 | . | TRBD1 | TGTGCCAGCAGTTACCGACAGGGACACAGGTCACCCCTCCACTTT | CASSYRQGHRSPLHF
TRBJ1-1 | TRBV18 | many | . | TGTGCCAGCTCTCACAGGACCCAGAACACTGAAGCTTTCTTT | CASSHRTQNTEAFF
TRBJ2-3 | TRBV3-1 | many | TRBD2 | TGTGCCAGCAGCCAAGATTGGTCACTAGCGGGATATTCAGATACGCAGTATTTT | CASSQDWSLAGYSDTQYF
TRBJ2-3 | TRBV11-2 | many | . | TGTGCCAGCAGCTCCTCTGGTCTCGGCACAGATACGCAGTATTTT | CASSSSGLGTDTQYF
TRBJ1-5 | TRBV11-3 | . | . | TGTGCCAGCAGCTTAGTAGGGGGAGGTCAGCCCCAGCATTTT | CASSLVGGGQPQHF
TRBJ2-1 | TRBV5-1 | . | . | TGCGCCAGCAGGGGAGAGGGGGGGCCGAGCTCCTACAATGAGCAGTTCTTC | CASRGEGGPSSYNEQFF
TRBJ2-7 | TRBV20-1 | . | TRBD2 | TGCAGTGCTAGGTTGACTAGCGGGAGGTACGAGCAGTACTTC | CSARLTSGRYEQYF
TRBJ1-2 | TRBV20-1 | few | . | TGCAGTGCTAGAGAGATTGGGGGGAACTATGGCTACACCTTC | CSAREIGGNYGYTF
TRBJ2-7 | TRBV11-2 | medium-sized | . | TGTGCCAGCAGCTGGGGCCGTTTCGACTACGAGCAGTACTTC | CASSWGRFDYEQYF